This note documents a single TCR beta chain sequence. What it recognizes is unknown. Mismatch with germline at one junction end may stem from a read error. These data originate in a study of blood T cells in healthy people across ages. A second 7 to 11 cycle PCR used barcoded and J-beta primers. TCRdb recomputed calls from the 5' RACE reads with MiXCR, one row per CDR3 protein. This sample has under 1,100,000 distinct CDR3 sequences, with roughly 24% found just once. General study findings and limits: Strong correlation existed between TCR beta diversity and naive T cell percentage. Observed TCR beta diversity per million T cells went down as age went up. This fall followed a roughly linear course with age.

This CDR3 comprises 14 residues. From germline, CDR1 is LGHDT and CDR2 YNNKEL (reference sequence). The same data also went into a second study, on T cells of mothers and their children. Per that paper: Regardless of relatedness, pairs show thymic selection shaping TCR recombination output in a similar manner.

This sequence originates from a girl aged 2-10 years in good health. Input material: blood. V and J are TRBV3-1 and TRBJ2-5; D possibly uses TRBD1 or TRBD2 (5 bases each). Judging by the DNA end, TRBJ2-1 fits better; the J call may be wrong. DNA of the CDR3: TGTGCCAGCAGTCAAGAGGGGTTAAGGGGAGAGCAGTTCTTC. It specifies CASSQEGLRGEQFF.